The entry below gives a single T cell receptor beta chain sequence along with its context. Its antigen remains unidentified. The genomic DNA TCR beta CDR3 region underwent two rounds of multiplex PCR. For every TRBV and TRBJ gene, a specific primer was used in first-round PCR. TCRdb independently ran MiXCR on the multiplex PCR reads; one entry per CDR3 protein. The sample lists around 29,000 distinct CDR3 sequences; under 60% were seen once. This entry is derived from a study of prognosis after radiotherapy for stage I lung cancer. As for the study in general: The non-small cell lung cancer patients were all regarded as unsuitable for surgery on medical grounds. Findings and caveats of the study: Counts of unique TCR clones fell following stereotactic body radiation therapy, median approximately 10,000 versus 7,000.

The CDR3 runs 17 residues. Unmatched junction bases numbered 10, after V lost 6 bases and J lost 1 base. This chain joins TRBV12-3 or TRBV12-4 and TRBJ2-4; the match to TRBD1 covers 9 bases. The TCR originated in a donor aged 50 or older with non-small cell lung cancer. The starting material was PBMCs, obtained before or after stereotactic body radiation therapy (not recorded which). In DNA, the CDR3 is TGTGCCAGCAGCCATATAGGGACAGGGAGGGCCAAAAACATTCAGTACTTC. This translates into CASSHIGTGRAKNIQYF.